The 9 T cell receptor beta chains in this list originate from one sample, sequenced in a study of T-cell reconstitution after alpha-beta-depleted transplantation in children. Using unique molecular identifiers, the investigators prepared the TCRbeta library. From the PCR reads, TCRdb called clonotypes with MiXCR, one entry per CDR3 protein. The sample gives about 1,000,000 distinct CDR3 sequences, around 30% of which show up once; roughly 30% is in the top ten. This specimen was PBMCs, mostly from graft donor cells, taken 360 days after TCRalphabeta/CD19-depleted stem cell transplant. The receptors come from a boy younger than two who had a stem cell transplant for SCID, so the T cells may come from the graft donor.

The rearrangement uses TRBV4-2 and TRBJ2-3; TRBD2 matches at 14 bases. The V and J ends lost 4 bases and 5 bases, in that order; junction bases with no gene match: 8. This CDR3 region has 17 residues. Germline V gene lookup returns CDR1 LGHNA and CDR2 YNFKEQ. The CDR3 protein is CASSPGLAGGGGDTQYF. The DNA of the CDR3 is TGTGCCAGCAGCCCCGGACTAGCGGGGGGCGGAGGAGATACGCAGTATTTT.

This clonotype appeared a few times. V usage is TRBV10-3 and J usage is TRBJ1-5; possibly TRBD1 for D (5 bases). The V and J ends lost 2 bases and 9 bases respectively, with 11 bases between them. Germline loops: CDR1 ENHRY, CDR2 SYGVKD. The CDR3 has 13 amino acids. DNA of the CDR3: TGTGCCATCAGTGAGGCAGGGTCTGTGCCCCAGCATTTT. It encodes CAISEAGSVPQHF.

The chain combines TRBV4-2 with TRBJ2-5, with 7 bases lining up with TRBD2. Germline-derived CDR1 and CDR2 are LGHNA and YNFKEQ. This CDR3 region has 15 residues. The V gene end was trimmed by 1 base and the J gene end by 1 base; junction bases not matched to a gene: 3. The CDR3: CASSQGAGTQETQYF. CDR3 bases: TGTGCCAGCAGCCAAGGAGCGGGGACCCAAGAGACCCAGTACTTC.

This sequence joins TRBV18 and TRBJ1-1; D unclear. V lost 4 bases, J lost 1 base, and 13 bases lay in between. The germline gives CDR1 KGHSH, CDR2 LQKENI. This CDR3 is built from 15 residues. The CDR3 sequence: CASSREAVRNTEAFF. CDR3 in DNA: TGTGCCAGCTCACGGGAGGCCGTACGGAACACTGAAGCTTTCTTT.

This clonotype has only a few counts. The genes are TRBV7-9 and TRBJ2-1; D is unclear. V shed 2 bases and J shed 1 base, with 6 bases lying between them. The CDR3 length is 14 residues. CDR1 is SEHNR and CDR2 is FQNEAQ in the germline V gene (reference sequence). The CDR3 DNA reads as TGTGCCAGCAGCTTAACAATTTCCTACAATGAGCAGTTCTTC. Its translation is CASSLTISYNEQFF. The whole variable domain, remainder taken from reference TRBV7-9 and TRBJ2-1, is DTGVSQNPRHKITKRGQNVTFRCDPISEHNRLYWYRQTLGQGPEFLTYFQNEAQLEKSRLLSDRFSAERPKGSFSTLEIQRTEQGDSAMYLCASSLTISYNEQFFGPGTRLTVL.

The chain links TRBV4-1 to TRBJ2-3; D remains ambiguous. With 0 bases removed from V and 2 bases from J, the gap between germline ends came to 9 bases. Germline V lookup: CDR1 MGHRA, CDR2 YSYEKL. This CDR3 is 15 amino acids long. The CDR3 bases are TGCGCCAGCAGCCAAGATGTGCGCCTCACAGATACGCAGTATTTT. It encodes CASSQDVRLTDTQYF.

The rearrangement uses TRBV4-1 and TRBJ2-1; 7 bases agree with TRBD2. V was pared by 2 bases and J by 0 bases, with 4 bases of the junction left unmatched. Per the germline V gene, CDR1 is MGHRA and CDR2 is YSYEKL. CDR3 length: 16 residues. For the CDR3, the DNA is TGCGCCAGCAGCCAACTACTAGCGAGCTCCTACAATGAGCAGTTCTTC. Translating gives CASSQLLASSYNEQFF.

The rearrangement links TRBV3-1 to TRBJ1-2, with unresolved D. Between the trimmed V and J ends, which lost 3 bases and 7 bases, there was a span of 9 bases. Germline values: CDR1 LGHDT, CDR2 YNNKEL (reference sequence). The CDR3 has 12 amino acids. The CDR3 protein is CASSQGKGGYTF. The CDR3 DNA reads TGTGCCAGCAGCCAGGGCAAGGGTGGCTACACCTTC.

The chain is built from TRBV18 and TRBJ1-2, with unresolved D. V lost 6 bases to trimming and J lost 7 bases, with 24 bases between them. Per the germline V gene, CDR1 is KGHSH and CDR2 is LQKENI. This CDR3 region has 16 residues. In nucleotides, the CDR3 is TGTGCCAGCTCCCTCACGCTCGCCCCAGCCTTAGGTGGCTACACCTTC. Residues: CASSLTLAPALGGYTF.